The entry below describes one T cell receptor (beta chain). What it binds is unknown. The data derive from a study of Graves' ophthalmopathy and Graves' hyperthyroidism. The wider study: Peripheral blood samples were taken at initial diagnosis, before any treatment.

The authors amplified TCR beta CDR3 regions, and they did so from RNA transcripts for repertoire sequencing. Second-round multiplex PCR followed a first-round RT-PCR using HTBI primers. Each CDR3 protein is one row after TCRdb ran MiXCR on the multiplex PCR reads. Here the sample spans fewer than 650,000 distinct CDR3 sequences, 22% being singletons. Germline V lookup: CDR1 SQVTM, CDR2 ANQGSEA. Trimming pared 5 bases from V and 5 bases from J, leaving 12 bases between. The CDR3 runs to 12 residues. General study results and limits: In blood appeared most of the expanded thyroid clonotypes whose frequency exceeded 0.001.

J is TRBJ2-5 and V is TRBV29-1; D gene unclear. Sequences were obtained from peripheral blood. This sequence originates from a woman aged 18-30 years with stable Graves' hyperthyroidism. Some clones in this sample may be carry-over from other donors' samples. CDR3 region: CSVHLPKETQYF. The CDR3 DNA reads as TGCAGCGTTCATCTTCCTAAGGAGACCCAGTACTTC.